What follows is one T cell receptor (beta chain) and its context. Its target is not known. This sample was taken from a study of shared clonotypes between healthy human individuals. An even split of each subset's genomic DNA across several immunoSEQ plates was performed. Using immunoSEQ multiplex PCR, the repertoire was profiled, and TCRdb retains in-frame clones only, with some absent. The sample holds approximately 1,500,000 clones, 98% seen once. Each sample came from a Caucasian adult donor living in Nashville, Tennessee. Findings and limits, study-wide: Several donors held approximately 4.5% of naive CD4 clonotypes in common. Memory subsets generally showed lower estimated richness than naive subsets.

Sequencing used naive CD4+ T cells sorted from blood. The subset was: CD45RA+ positively selected. The sequence was obtained from a man aged 25-45 years in good health.

The CDR3 DNA reads TGTGCCAGCTCAAAGGAGGACTTGTATGAGCAGTTCTTC. It codes for CASSKEDLYEQFF. The genes are TRBV18 and TRBJ2-1; D possibly corresponds to TRBD2 (5 bases). This CDR3 is 13 amino acids long. Germline assignment: CDR1 KGHSH and CDR2 LQKENI. Trimming took 5 bases from V and 8 from J, leaving 13 bases between them. Variable domain in full (rest from reference TRBV18 and TRBJ2-1): NAGVMQNPRHLVRRRGQEARLRCSPMKGHSHVYWYRQLPEEGLKFMVYLQKENIIDESGMPKERFSAEFPKEGPSILRIQQVVRGDSAAYFCASSKEDLYEQFFGPGTRLTVL.